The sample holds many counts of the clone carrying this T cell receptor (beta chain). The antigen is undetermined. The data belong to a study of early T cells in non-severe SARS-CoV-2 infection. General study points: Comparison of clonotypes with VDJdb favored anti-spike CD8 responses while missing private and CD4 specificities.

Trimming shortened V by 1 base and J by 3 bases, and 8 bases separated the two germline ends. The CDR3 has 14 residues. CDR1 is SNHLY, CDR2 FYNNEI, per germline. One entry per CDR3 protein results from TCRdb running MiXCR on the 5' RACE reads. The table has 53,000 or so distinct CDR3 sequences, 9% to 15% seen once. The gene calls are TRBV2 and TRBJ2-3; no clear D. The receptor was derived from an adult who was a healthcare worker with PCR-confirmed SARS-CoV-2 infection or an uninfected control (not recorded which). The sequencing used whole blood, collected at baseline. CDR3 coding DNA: TGTGCCAGCAGTGAAGACGGCGGAACAGATACGCAGTATTTT. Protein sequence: CASSEDGGTDTQYF. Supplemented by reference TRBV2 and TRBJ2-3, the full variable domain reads EPEVTQTPSHQVTQMGQEVILRCVPISNHLYFYWYRQILGQKVEFLVSFYNNEISEKSEIFDDQFSVERPDGSNFTLKIRSTKLEDSAMYFCASSEDGGTDTQYFGPGTRLTVL.